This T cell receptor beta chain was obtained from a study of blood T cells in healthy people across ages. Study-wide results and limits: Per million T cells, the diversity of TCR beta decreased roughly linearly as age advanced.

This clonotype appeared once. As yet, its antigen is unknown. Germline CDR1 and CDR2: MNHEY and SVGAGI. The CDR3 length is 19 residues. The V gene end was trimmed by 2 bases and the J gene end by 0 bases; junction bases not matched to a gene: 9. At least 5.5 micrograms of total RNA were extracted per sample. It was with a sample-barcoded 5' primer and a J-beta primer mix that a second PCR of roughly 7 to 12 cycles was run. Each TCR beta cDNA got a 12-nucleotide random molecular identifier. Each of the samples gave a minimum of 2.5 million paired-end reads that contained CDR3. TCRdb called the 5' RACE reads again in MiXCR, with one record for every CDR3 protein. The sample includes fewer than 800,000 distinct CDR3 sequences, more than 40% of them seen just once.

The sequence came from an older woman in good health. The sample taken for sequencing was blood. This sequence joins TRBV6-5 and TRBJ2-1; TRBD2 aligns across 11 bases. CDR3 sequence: CASSYQASGGSSSYNEQFF. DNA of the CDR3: TGTGCCAGCAGTTACCAGGCTAGCGGGGGGTCGAGCTCCTACAATGAGCAGTTCTTC.